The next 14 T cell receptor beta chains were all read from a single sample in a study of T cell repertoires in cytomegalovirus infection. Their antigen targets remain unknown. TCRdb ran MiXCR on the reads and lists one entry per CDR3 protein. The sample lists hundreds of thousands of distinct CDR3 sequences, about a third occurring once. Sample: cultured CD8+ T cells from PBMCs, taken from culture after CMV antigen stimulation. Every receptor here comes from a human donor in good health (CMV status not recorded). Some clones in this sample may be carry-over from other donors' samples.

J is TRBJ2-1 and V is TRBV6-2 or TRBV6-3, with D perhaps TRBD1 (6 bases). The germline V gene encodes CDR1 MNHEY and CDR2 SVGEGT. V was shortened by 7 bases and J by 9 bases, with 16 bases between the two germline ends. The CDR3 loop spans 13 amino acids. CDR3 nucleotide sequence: TGTGCCAGCACTCTAGTGGGGGCTTCTGAGCAGTTCTTC. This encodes CASTLVGASEQFF.

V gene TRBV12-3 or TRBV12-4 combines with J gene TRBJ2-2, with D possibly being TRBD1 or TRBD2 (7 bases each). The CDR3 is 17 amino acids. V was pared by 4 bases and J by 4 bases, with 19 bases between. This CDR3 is CASSSPGGAGGTGELFF. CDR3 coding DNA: TGTGCCAGCAGTTCCCCAGGGGGGGCCGGGGGCACCGGGGAGCTGTTTTTT.

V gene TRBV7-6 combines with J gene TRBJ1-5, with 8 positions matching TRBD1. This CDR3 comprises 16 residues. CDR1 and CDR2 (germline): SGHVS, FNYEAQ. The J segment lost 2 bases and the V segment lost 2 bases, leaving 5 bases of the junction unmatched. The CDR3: CASSLSVGQGNQPQHF. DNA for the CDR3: TGTGCCAGCAGCTTAAGTGTGGGACAGGGCAATCAGCCCCAGCATTTT. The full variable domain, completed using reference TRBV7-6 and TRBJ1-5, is GAGVSQSPRYKVTKRGQDVALRCDPISGHVSLYWYRQALGQGPEFLTYFNYEAQQDKSGLPNDRFSAERPEGSISTLTIQRTEQRDSAMYRCASSLSVGQGNQPQHFGDGTRLSIL.

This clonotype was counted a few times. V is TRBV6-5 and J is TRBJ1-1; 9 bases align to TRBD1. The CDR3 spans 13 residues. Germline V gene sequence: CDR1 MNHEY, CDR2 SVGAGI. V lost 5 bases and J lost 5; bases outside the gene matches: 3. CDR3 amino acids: CASSRDRVTEAFF. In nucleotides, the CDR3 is TGTGCCAGCAGTCGGGACAGGGTGACTGAAGCTTTCTTT.

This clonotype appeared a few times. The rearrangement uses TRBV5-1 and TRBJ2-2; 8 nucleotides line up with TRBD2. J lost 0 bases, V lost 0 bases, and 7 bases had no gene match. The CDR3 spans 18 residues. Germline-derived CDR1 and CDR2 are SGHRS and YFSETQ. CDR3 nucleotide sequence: TGCGCCAGCAGCTTGGACGGGGGGGCGTTCCCGAACACCGGGGAGCTGTTTTTT. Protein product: CASSLDGGAFPNTGELFF.

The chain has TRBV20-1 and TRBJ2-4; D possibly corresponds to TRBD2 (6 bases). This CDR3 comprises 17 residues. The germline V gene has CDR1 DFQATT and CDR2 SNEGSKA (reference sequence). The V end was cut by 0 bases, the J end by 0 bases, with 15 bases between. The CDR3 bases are TGCAGTGCTAGAGACCGGGTGGAGGGCCTAGCCAAAAACATTCAGTACTTC. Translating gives CSARDRVEGLAKNIQYF.

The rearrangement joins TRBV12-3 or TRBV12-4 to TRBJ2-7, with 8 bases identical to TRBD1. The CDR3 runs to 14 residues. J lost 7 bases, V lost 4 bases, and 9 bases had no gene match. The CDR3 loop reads CASSSGGTGREQYF. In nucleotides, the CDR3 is TGTGCCAGCAGTTCTGGGGGGACAGGAAGGGAGCAGTACTTC.

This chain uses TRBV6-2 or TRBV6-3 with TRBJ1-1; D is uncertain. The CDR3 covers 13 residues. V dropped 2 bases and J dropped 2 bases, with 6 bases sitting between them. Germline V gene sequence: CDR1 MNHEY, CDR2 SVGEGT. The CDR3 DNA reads TGTGCCAGCAGTTACGGGATAAACACTGAAGCTTTCTTT. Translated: CASSYGINTEAFF.

CDR3 bases: TGTGCCAGCAGCGGACTGGACAGGGGGCTAAACTATGGCTACACCTTC. Its protein is CASSGLDRGLNYGYTF. V is TRBV7-9 and J is TRBJ1-2; 11 bases align to TRBD1. From germline, CDR1 is SEHNR and CDR2 FQNEAQ (reference sequence). The CDR3 length is 16 residues. The trim removed 5 bases at V and 2 bases at J, leaving 7 bases unmatched.

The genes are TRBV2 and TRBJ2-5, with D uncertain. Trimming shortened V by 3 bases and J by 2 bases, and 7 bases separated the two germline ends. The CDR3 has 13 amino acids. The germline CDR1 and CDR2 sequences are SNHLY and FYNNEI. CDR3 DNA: TGTGCCAGCAGTGAGGCAGTTCAAGAGACCCAGTACTTC. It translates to CASSEAVQETQYF.

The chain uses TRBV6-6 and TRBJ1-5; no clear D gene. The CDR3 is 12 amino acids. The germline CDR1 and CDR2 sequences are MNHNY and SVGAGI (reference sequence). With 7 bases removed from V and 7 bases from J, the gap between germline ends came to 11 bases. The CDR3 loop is CASKEGRQPQHF. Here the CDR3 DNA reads TGTGCCAGCAAGGAGGGCCGCCAGCCCCAGCATTTT.

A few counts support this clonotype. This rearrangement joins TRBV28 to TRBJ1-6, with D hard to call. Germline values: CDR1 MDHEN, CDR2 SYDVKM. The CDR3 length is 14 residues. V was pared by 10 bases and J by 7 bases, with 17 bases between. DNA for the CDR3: TGTGCCATTTCTAAGGATGGCTTCAATTCACCCCTCCACTTT. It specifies CAISKDGFNSPLHF.

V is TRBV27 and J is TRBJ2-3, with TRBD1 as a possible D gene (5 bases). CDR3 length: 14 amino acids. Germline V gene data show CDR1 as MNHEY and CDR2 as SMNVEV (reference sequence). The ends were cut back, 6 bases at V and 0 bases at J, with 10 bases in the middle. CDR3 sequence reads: CASRRPGSTDTQYF. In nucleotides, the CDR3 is TGTGCCAGCAGACGTCCAGGGAGCACAGATACGCAGTATTTT.

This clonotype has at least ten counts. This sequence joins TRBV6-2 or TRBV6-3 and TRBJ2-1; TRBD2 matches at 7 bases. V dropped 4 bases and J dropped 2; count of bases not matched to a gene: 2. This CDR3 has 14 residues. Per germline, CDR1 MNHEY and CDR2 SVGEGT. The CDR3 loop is CASSWGGAYNEQFF. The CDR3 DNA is TGTGCCAGCAGTTGGGGGGGGGCCTACAATGAGCAGTTCTTC.